Shown below are 6 T cell receptor beta chains from a single sample sequenced in a study of T cell clonotyping in hematopoietic cell transplantation. This table comes from immunoSEQ multiplex PCR, and its TCRdb copy is limited to in-frame clones, with some not included. This table has roughly 17,000 clones, around nine tenths appearing once. Specimen: peripheral blood mononuclear cells. The receptors stem from a man between 40 and 49 years old in good health. Some clones in this sample may be carry-over from other donors' samples.

J is TRBJ2-3 and V is TRBV4-1; 8 nucleotides line up with TRBD2. The CDR3 has 19 amino acids. V was pared by 0 bases and J by 1 base, with 12 bases of the junction left unmatched. Germline V gene lookup returns CDR1 MGHRA and CDR2 YSYEKL. The CDR3: CASSQDRPPETSGTDTQYF. CDR3 coding DNA: TGCGCCAGCAGCCAAGATCGGCCCCCAGAGACTAGCGGCACAGATACGCAGTATTTT.

The chain employs TRBV25-1 and TRBJ2-5, with D maybe TRBD1 (7 bases). V was clipped by 5 bases and J by 1 base, with 14 bases between them. Germline values: CDR1 MGHDK, CDR2 SYGVNS. The CDR3 has 15 residues. The CDR3 DNA reads as TGTGCCAGCAGTAACCGACAGGGACTCCAAGAGACCCAGTACTTC. It codes for CASSNRQGLQETQYF.

The rearrangement joins TRBV30 to TRBJ1-2; a weak D match, TRBD1 (6 bases). Germline CDR1 and CDR2: GTSNPN and SVGIG (reference sequence). V was pared by 2 bases and J by 8 bases, with 18 bases between. The CDR3 has 14 residues. The CDR3 reads CAWSTTLGAWGYTF. CDR3 DNA: TGTGCCTGGAGTACAACACTGGGGGCTTGGGGCTACACCTTC.

V and J are TRBV6-1 and TRBJ2-2; the match to TRBD2 covers 14 bases. J lost 1 base, V lost 4 bases, and 2 bases had no gene match. The CDR3 has 17 amino acids. Per the germline V gene, CDR1 is MNHNS and CDR2 is SASEGT. The DNA for the CDR3 is TGTGCCAGCAGTGGGACTAGCGGGAGGCTGAACACCGGGGAGCTGTTTTTT. It encodes CASSGTSGRLNTGELFF.

The V gene is TRBV6-1, the J gene TRBJ2-7, with TRBD2 identical over 13 bases. The CDR3 loop spans 15 amino acids. CDR1 MNHNS and CDR2 SASEGT come from the germline V gene. The V and J ends lost 3 bases and 2 bases, in that order; junction bases with no gene match: 1. The CDR3 nucleotides read TGTGCCAGCAGTGACGGACTAGCGGGAGCCTACGAGCAGTACTTC. This sequence encodes CASSDGLAGAYEQYF.

The chain has TRBV5-6 and TRBJ2-7, with D perhaps given as TRBD1 or TRBD2 (5 bases each). Germline V gives CDR1 SGHDT, CDR2 YYEEEE. This CDR3 is 14 amino acids long. V lost 4 bases, J lost 0 bases, and 11 bases lay in between. DNA of the CDR3: TGTGCCAGCAGCGGGGGACCCAGCTCCTACGAGCAGTACTTC. It codes for CASSGGPSSYEQYF.